Here is one T cell receptor (beta chain) with its context. What it binds is not known. The sample originates from a study of T cells in localized non-small cell lung cancer. Using immunoSEQ multiplex PCR, the repertoire was profiled, and TCRdb retains in-frame clones only, with some absent. Found here are around 20,000 clones, over 80% of them singletons; the top ten hold over 25%. Study-wide findings and caveats: Tumor showed lower T cell clonality than uninvolved adjacent lung, where it was highest. Heterogeneity stays possible, as sequencing covered only one tumor region. The appearance of a median around 57 of the top 100 tumor clones was seen in adjacent lung.

Trimming pared 6 bases from V and 5 bases from J, leaving 11 bases between. Germline V gene data show CDR1 as DFQATT and CDR2 as SNEGSKA (reference sequence). The CDR3 is made up of 11 amino acids. The material sequenced was peripheral blood, taken before any cancer treatment. This receptor was identified in a female donor over 55 with stage I lung adenocarcinoma. The J gene is TRBJ2-7, the V gene TRBV20-1, with a possible D match to TRBD2 (6 bases). CDR3 loop: CSAEGSHEQYF. For the CDR3, the DNA is TGCAGTGCGGAGGGGTCCCACGAGCAGTACTTC.